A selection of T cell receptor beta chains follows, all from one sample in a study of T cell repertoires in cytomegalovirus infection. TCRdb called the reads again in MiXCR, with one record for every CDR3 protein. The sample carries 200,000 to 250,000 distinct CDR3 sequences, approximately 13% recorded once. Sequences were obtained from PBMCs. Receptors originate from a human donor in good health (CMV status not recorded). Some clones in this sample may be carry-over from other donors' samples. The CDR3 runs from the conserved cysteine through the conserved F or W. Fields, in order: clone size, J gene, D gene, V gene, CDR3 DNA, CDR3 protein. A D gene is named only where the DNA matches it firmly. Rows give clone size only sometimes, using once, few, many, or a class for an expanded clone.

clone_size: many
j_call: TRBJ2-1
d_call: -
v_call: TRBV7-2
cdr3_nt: TGTGCCAGCACTATGGGGCTATTGAATGAGCAGTTCTTC
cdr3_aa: CASTMGLLNEQFF

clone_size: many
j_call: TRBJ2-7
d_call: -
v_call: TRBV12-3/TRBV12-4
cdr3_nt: TGTGCCAGCAGTTTGGTTTCGGCAGGGTTGAACGAGCAGTACTTC
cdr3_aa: CASSLVSAGLNEQYF

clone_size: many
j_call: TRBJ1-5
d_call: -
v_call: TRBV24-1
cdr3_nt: TGTGCCACCATGACAGGAACGATTTTCAAGGGTCAGCCCCAGCATTTT
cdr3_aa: CATMTGTIFKGQPQHF

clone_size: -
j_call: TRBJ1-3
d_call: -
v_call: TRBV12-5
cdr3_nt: TGTGCTAGTGGCCTGACCTCTGGAAACACCATATATTTT
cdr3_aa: CASGLTSGNTIYF

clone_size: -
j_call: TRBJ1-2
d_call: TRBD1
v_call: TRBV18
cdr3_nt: TGTGCCAGCTCACCCCCGGACAGGGCGTATGGCTACACCTTC
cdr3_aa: CASSPPDRAYGYTF

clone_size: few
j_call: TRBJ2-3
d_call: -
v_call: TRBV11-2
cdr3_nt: TGTGCCAGCAGCTTGTTTCGGATCACAGATACGCAGTATTTT
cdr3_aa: CASSLFRITDTQYF

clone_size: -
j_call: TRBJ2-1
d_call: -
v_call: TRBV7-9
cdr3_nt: TGTGCCAGCAGCTCGGAAACTAACAATGAGCAGTTCTTC
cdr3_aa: CASSSETNNEQFF

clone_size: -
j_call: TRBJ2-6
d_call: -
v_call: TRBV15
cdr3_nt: TGTGCCACCAGCAGAGATCGCGTAAGCTCTGGGGCCAACGTCCTGACTTTC
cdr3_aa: CATSRDRVSSGANVLTF

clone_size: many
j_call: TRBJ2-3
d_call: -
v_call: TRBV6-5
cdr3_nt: TGTGCCACCCTTACCGGAGGGGCAGATACGCAGTATTTT
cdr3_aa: CATLTGGADTQYF

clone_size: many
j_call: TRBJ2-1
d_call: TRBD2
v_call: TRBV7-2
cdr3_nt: TGTGCCAGCAGCTTAGCCACTAGCGGCCTAACGGGCTACAATGAGCAGTTCTTC
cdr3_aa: CASSLATSGLTGYNEQFF

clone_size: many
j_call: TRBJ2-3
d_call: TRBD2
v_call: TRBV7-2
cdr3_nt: TGTGCCAGCAGCAAACTAGCGGGGGCTAGGGGTACGCAGTATTTT
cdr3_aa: CASSKLAGARGTQYF

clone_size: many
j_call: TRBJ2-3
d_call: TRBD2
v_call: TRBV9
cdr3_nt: TGTGCCAGCAGCGTAGGCCCTAGCGGGAGGGCCTCGACAGATACGCAGTATTTT
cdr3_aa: CASSVGPSGRASTDTQYF

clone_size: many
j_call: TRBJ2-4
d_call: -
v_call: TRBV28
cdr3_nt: TGTGCCAGCAGCCCGCGGGACTCACGAGGATACATTCAGTACTTC
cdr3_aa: CASSPRDSRGYIQYF

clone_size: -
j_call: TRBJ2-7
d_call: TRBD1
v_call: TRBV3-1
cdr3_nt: TGTGCCAGCAGCCAGAAAGGGACAGCCGAGCAGTACTTC
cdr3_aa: CASSQKGTAEQYF

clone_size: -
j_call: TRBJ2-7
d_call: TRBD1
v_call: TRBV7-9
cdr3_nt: TGTGCCAGCAGCTCTATTACCGGGACAGGGGTGAACGAGCAGTACTTC
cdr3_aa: CASSSITGTGVNEQYF

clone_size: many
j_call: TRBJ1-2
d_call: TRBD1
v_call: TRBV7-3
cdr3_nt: TGTGCCAGCAGCGCTACAGGGGCTGACTATGGCTACACCTTC
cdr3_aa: CASSATGADYGYTF

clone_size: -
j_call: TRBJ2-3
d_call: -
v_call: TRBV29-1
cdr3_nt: TGCAGCGTTCACTTCACAGATACGCAGTATTTT
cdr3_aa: CSVHFTDTQYF

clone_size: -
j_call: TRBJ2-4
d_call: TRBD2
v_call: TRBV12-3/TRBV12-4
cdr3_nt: TGTGCCAGCAGTGCCGGGACTAGCGGGAGGTGGGCCAAAAACATTCAGTACTTC
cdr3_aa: CASSAGTSGRWAKNIQYF

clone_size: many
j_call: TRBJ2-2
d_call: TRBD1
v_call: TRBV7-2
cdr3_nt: TGTGCCAGCAGCCGGACAGGGTCCGGGGAGCTGTTTTTT
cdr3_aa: CASSRTGSGELFF

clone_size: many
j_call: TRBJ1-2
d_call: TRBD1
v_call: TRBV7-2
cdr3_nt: TGTGCCAGCAGCCCCCGGACAGGGTTAGGCTATGGCTACACCTTC
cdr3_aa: CASSPRTGLGYGYTF

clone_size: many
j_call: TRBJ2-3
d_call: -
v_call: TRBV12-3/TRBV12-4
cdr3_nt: TGTGCCAGCAGTGAGATTACCGGGAGACACACAGATACGCAGTATTTT
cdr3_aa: CASSEITGRHTDTQYF

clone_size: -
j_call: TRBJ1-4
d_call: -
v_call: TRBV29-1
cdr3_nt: TGCAGCGTTGCAGGAGGGCAAACGCTGTTTTTT
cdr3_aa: CSVAGGQTLFF

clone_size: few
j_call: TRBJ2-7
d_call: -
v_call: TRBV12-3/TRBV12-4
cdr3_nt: TGTGCCAGCAGTTTTGATGGTCCCCACTCCTACGAGCAGTACTTC
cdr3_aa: CASSFDGPHSYEQYF

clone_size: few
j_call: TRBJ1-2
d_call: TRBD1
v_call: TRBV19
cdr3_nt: TGTGCCAGTAGTTCGCGGACAGGGCTTAACTATGGCTACACCTTC
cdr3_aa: CASSSRTGLNYGYTF

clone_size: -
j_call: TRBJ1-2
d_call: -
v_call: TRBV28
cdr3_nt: TGTGCCAGCCTCGACAGTTTCCAACTTGGCTACACCTTC
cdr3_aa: CASLDSFQLGYTF

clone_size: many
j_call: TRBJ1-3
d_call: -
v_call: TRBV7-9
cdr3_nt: TGTGCCAGCAGCCCGGGGGACTCTGGAAACACCATATATTTT
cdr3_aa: CASSPGDSGNTIYF

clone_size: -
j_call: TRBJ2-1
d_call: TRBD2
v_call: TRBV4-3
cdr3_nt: TGCGCCAGCAGCCAAGATCCGGGACTAGCGGGAAACAATGAGCAGTTCTTC
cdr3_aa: CASSQDPGLAGNNEQFF

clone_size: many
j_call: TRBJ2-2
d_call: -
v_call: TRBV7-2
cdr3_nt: TGTGCCAGCAGCGCCGGGATTCACACCGGGGAGCTGTTTTTT
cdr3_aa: CASSAGIHTGELFF

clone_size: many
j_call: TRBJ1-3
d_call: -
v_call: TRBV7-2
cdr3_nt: TGTGCCAGCAGCTTACAGCCTGCCTCTGGAAACACCATATATTTT
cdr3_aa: CASSLQPASGNTIYF

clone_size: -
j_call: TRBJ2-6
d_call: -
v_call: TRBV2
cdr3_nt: TGTGCCAGCAGCCCCGCGTCCCTCTCTGGGGCCAACGTCCTGACTTTC
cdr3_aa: CASSPASLSGANVLTF

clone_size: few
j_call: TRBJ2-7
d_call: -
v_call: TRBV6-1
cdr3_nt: TGTGCCAGCAGTGGCGGGCCCCTAAAGACCTACGAGCAGTACTTC
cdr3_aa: CASSGGPLKTYEQYF

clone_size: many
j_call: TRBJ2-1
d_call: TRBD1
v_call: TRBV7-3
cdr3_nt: TGTGCCAGCAGCCCGCAGACAGGGGACAATGAGCAGTTCTTC
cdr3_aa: CASSPQTGDNEQFF

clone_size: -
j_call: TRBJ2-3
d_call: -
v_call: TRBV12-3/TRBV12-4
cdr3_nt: TGTGCCAGCAGTCCACAATTTTATACGCAGTATTTT
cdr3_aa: CASSPQFYTQYF

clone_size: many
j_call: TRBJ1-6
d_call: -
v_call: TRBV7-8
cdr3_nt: TGTGCCAGCAGCTTACAGGTCCCCTATAATTCACCCCTCCACTTT
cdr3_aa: CASSLQVPYNSPLHF

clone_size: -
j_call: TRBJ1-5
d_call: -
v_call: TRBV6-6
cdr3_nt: TGTGCCAGCTGGGGGGAGCTCAATCAGCCCCAGCATTTT
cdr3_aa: CASWGELNQPQHF

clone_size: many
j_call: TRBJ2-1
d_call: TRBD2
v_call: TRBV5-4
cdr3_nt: TGTGCCAGCAGCTCCCCAACTAGCGGGGTTTTCTACAATGAGCAGTTCTTC
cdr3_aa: CASSSPTSGVFYNEQFF

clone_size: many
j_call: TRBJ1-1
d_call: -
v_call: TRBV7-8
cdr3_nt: TGTGCCAGCAGCTCTAGTCGGGGGGACACTGAAGCTTTCTTT
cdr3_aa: CASSSSRGDTEAFF

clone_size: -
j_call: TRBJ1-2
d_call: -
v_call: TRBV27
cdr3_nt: TGTGCCAGCAGTCACCGGGGCGGATACTACACCTTC
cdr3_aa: CASSHRGGYYTF

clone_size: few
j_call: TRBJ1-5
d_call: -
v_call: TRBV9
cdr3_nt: TGTGCCAGCAGTGACGGGGGTTATCAGCCCCAGCATTTT
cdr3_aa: CASSDGGYQPQHF

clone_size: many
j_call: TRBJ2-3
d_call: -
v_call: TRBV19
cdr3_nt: TGTGCCAGTAGCCGAAGCGGGCCCAGCACAGATACGCAGTATTTT
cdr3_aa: CASSRSGPSTDTQYF

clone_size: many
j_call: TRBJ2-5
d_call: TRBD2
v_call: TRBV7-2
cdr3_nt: TGTGCCAGCAGCTTAGGACTAGCGGGAGGTCTAGAGACCCAGTACTTC
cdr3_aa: CASSLGLAGGLETQYF

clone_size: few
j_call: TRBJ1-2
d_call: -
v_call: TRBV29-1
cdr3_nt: TGCAGCGTTGAGCAGGGTGACCGGTATGGCTACACCTTC
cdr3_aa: CSVEQGDRYGYTF